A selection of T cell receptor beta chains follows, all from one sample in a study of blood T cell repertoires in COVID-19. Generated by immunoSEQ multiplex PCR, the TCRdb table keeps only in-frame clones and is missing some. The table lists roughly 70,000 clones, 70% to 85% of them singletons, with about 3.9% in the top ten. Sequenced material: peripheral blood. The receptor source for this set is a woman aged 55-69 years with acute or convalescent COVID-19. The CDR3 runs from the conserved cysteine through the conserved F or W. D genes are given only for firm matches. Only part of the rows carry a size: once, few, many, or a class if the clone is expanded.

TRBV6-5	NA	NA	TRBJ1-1	TGTGCCAGCAGTACTTTGGGGGGGAACACTGAAGCTTTCTTT	CASSTLGGNTEAFF
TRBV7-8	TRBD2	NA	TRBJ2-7	TGTGCCAGCAGCCCAGGACTAGGGGCAGGGAGGGACGAGCAGTACTTC	CASSPGLGAGRDEQYF
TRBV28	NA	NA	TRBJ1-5	TGTGCCAGCAGTCCAAATAGCAATCAGCCCCAGCATTTT	CASSPNSNQPQHF
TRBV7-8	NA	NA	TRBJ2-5	TGTGCCAGCAGCTTAGGCCAGGTTAAAGAGACCCAGTACTTC	CASSLGQVKETQYF
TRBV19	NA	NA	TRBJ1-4	TGTGCCAGCAGCCCGGGACTTAGTGAAAAACTGTTTTTT	CASSPGLSEKLFF
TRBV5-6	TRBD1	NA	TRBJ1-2	TGTGCCAGCAGCTGGGACAGGGCCGATGGCTACACCTTC	CASSWDRADGYTF
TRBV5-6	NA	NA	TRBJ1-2	TGTGCCAGCAGCTTGGGCTCGTCATTCCTATATGGCTACACCTTC	CASSLGSSFLYGYTF
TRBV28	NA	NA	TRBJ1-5	TGTGCCAGCAGTGTTCAGGGTTTGGATCAGCCCCAGCATTTT	CASSVQGLDQPQHF
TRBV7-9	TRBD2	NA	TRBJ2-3	TGTGCCAGCAGCTTAAAGCGGGAGGACACAGATACGCAGTATTTT	CASSLKREDTDTQYF
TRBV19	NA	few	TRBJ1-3	TGTGCCAGTAGTCCCAGGATCTCTGGAAACACCATATATTTT	CASSPRISGNTIYF
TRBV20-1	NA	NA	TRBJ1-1	TGCAGTGCTAGTGTACAGGGAGGGACTGAAGCTTTCTTT	CSASVQGGTEAFF
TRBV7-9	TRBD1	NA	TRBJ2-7	TGTGCCAGCAGCTTAGGACAGGGATTGTTAGCGCCCTACGAGCAGTACTTC	CASSLGQGLLAPYEQYF
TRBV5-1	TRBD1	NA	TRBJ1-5	TGCGCCAGCAGCTTCGGTCCGACAGGGAACAATCAGCCCCAGCATTTT	CASSFGPTGNNQPQHF
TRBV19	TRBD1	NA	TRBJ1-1	TGTGCCAGTAGTATAGAGCACAGGGGGCGGCCTGAAGCTTTCTTT	CASSIEHRGRPEAFF
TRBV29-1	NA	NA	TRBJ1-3	TGCAGCGTTCAACCCAGCTCTGGAAACACCATATATTTT	CSVQPSSGNTIYF
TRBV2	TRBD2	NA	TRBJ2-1	TGTGCCACCCAATCGACTAGCGGGAGCAATGAGCAGTTCTTC	CATQSTSGSNEQFF
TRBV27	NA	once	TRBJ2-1	TGTGCCAGCGGGAGCTCCTACAATGAGCAGTTCTTC	CASGSSYNEQFF